These 17 T cell receptor beta chains were sequenced from one sample in a study of Ad26.COV2.S vaccination and SARS-CoV-2 variants. The method was immunoSEQ multiplex PCR; TCRdb's version includes in-frame clones alone and lacks a portion of them. The data show a few hundred thousand clones, 80% to 95% seen once. Documented treatment: over 15 received Ad26.COV2.S at low or high dose, single or two shots; about 5 received placebo; per-sample allocation not given. Samples came from day 63 after the first vaccine or placebo injection. The sequenced sample was peripheral blood, obtained in a trial of Ad26.COV2.S vaccine versus placebo. Receptor source: a person aged 18 to 59 who received the Ad26.COV2.S COVID-19 vaccine or a placebo.

The chain uses TRBV6-1 and TRBJ2-3; D unclear. V gave up 2 bases and J gave up 9 bases, with 9 bases separating them. Per the germline V gene, CDR1 is MNHNS and CDR2 is SASEGT. The CDR3 covers 12 residues. CDR3 in amino acids: CASSESVGTQYF. The DNA for the CDR3 is TGTGCCAGCAGTGAATCGGTGGGAACGCAGTATTTT.

The chain links TRBV30 to TRBJ2-7; D call uncertain. This CDR3 comprises 14 residues. Per germline, CDR1 GTSNPN and CDR2 SVGIG (reference sequence). Trimming took 2 bases from V and 3 from J, leaving 14 bases between them. The CDR3 loop reads CAWSLYGRNYEQYF. The CDR3 region has the DNA TGTGCCTGGAGTTTATACGGCCGGAACTACGAGCAGTACTTC.

This chain's CDR3 is CASSTVGSGSSGNSYEQYF. CDR3 in DNA: TGCGCCAGCAGCACCGTAGGTTCCGGAAGTAGCGGGAATTCCTACGAGCAGTACTTC. The chain uses TRBV5-1 and TRBJ2-7; 8 nucleotides line up with TRBD2. The CDR3 totals 19 residues. In germline, CDR1 is SGHRS, CDR2 YFSETQ. Losses at the gene ends were 4 bases for V and 1 base for J; bases not matched to a gene: 19.

The chain links TRBV3-1 (or the pseudogene TRBV3-2) to TRBJ2-7; D not resolved. V lost 6 bases to trimming and J lost 0 bases, with 6 bases between them. CDR1 and CDR2 (germline): LGHDT, YNNKEL (reference sequence). The CDR3 covers 12 residues. The CDR3 DNA reads TGTGCCAGCAGGCAAAACTCCTACGAGCAGTACTTC. Translation: CASRQNSYEQYF.

The chain joins TRBV10-3 to TRBJ2-7; 11 bases are shared with TRBD2. From germline, CDR1 is ENHRY and CDR2 SYGVKD. The CDR3 contains 15 residues. Trimming removed 3 bases from V and 5 bases from J; junction bases left unmatched: 6. CDR3 in DNA: TGTGCCATCAGTGATCTAGCGGGAGGTTCCGACGAGCAGTACTTC. Translated, it gives CAISDLAGGSDEQYF.

The gene calls are TRBV7-3 and TRBJ2-3, with D maybe TRBD2 (5 bases). Trimming took 5 bases from V and 0 from J, leaving 9 bases between them. Germline values: CDR1 SGHTA, CDR2 FQGTGA. The CDR3 runs to 14 residues. The CDR3 bases are TGTGCCAGCAGCGTGTCGGGGAGCACAGATACGCAGTATTTT. It codes for CASSVSGSTDTQYF.

V is TRBV13 and J is TRBJ2-3; 12 bases line up with TRBD2. Trimming at V came to 5 bases and at J to 2 bases, leaving 5 bases not matched to a gene. This CDR3 region has 16 residues. CDR1 is PRHDT and CDR2 is FYEKMQ in the germline V gene (reference sequence). The CDR3 bases are TGTGCCAGCAGCATGACTAGCGGGGGAGTCACAGATACGCAGTATTTT. Translating gives CASSMTSGGVTDTQYF. Full variable domain (rest looked up from reference TRBV13 and TRBJ2-3): AAGVIQSPRHLIKEKRETATLKCYPIPRHDTVYWYQQGPGQDPQFLISFYEKMQSDKGSIPDRFSAQQFSDYHSELNMSSLELGDSALYFCASSMTSGGVTDTQYFGPGTRLTVL.

The chain links TRBV5-1 to TRBJ2-1, with 9 bases that match TRBD2. The CDR3 is 17 amino acids. The V and J ends lost 0 bases and 4 bases, in that order; junction bases with no gene match: 8. Germline assignment: CDR1 SGHRS and CDR2 YFSETQ. Here the CDR3 reads CASSLARGLAEYNEQFF. CDR3 DNA: TGCGCCAGCAGCTTGGCCCGGGGACTAGCAGAATACAATGAGCAGTTCTTC.

The chain is built from TRBV21-1 and TRBJ1-1; the table's D gene call, TRBD1, was not cross checked with the DNA. TRBV21-1 is noted as a pseudogene. This CDR3 has 18 residues. CDR3 nucleotides: TGTGCCAGCAGCAAAGCGCTTAGTCCGGGACACATGAACACTGAAGCTTTCTTT. Translated, it gives CASSKALSPGHMNTEAFF.

This clone turned up a few times. Other DNA sequences within the sample encode an identical CDR3. The chain carries TRBV5-1 and TRBJ1-4; D is possibly TRBD1 (5 bases). The V and J ends lost 4 bases and 8 bases respectively, with 12 bases between them. Germline assignment: CDR1 SGHRS and CDR2 YFSETQ. The CDR3 is 13 amino acids. DNA for the CDR3: TGCGCCAGCAGCCTGGGGGGTTACGAAAAACTGTTTTTT. Its translation: CASSLGGYEKLFF. The full variable domain, completed using reference TRBV5-1 and TRBJ1-4, is KAGVTQTPRYLIKTRGQQVTLSCSPISGHRSVSWYQQTPGQGLQFLFEYFSETQRNKGNFPGRFSGRQFSNSRSEMNVSTLELGDSALYLCASSLGGYEKLFFGSGTQLSVL.

V gene TRBV2 combines with J gene TRBJ2-7; D gene ambiguous. Germline-derived CDR1 and CDR2 are SNHLY and FYNNEI. The CDR3 sequence is 12 residues long. Trimming removed 3 bases from V and 3 bases from J, with 6 bases in between. The DNA of the CDR3 is TGTGCCAGCAGTGAGGATTTCTACGAGCAGTACTTC. Translation gives CASSEDFYEQYF.

This chain joins TRBV27 and TRBJ1-1; the match to TRBD1 covers 8 bases. CDR1 is MNHEY, CDR2 SMNVEV, per germline (reference sequence). Trimming at V came to 5 bases and at J to 1 base, leaving 3 bases not matched to a gene. The CDR3 is 14 amino acids. CDR3 sequence reads: CASSPGQENTEAFF. The CDR3 nucleotides read TGTGCCAGCAGTCCGGGACAGGAGAACACTGAAGCTTTCTTT.

The chain combines TRBV7-3 with TRBJ2-1, with D possibly being TRBD2 (5 bases). Germline CDR1 and CDR2: SGHTA and FQGTGA. V gave up 2 bases and J gave up 0 bases, with 11 bases separating them. The CDR3 sequence is 16 residues long. CDR3 protein: CASSLSGVLSYNEQFF. The CDR3 nucleotides are TGTGCCAGCAGCTTATCCGGGGTCCTCTCCTACAATGAGCAGTTCTTC.

Regarding this clone: A junction end diverges from the germline sequence, so it may reflect a read error. The genes are TRBV5-4 and TRBJ1-1; maybe TRBD1 (5 bases). Germline CDR1 is SGHNT and CDR2 is YYREEE (reference sequence). The CDR3 runs to 14 residues. CDR3 coding DNA: TGTGCCAGCACCTTGGGGGGGTGGAACACTGAAGCTTTCTTT. Translating gives CASTLGGWNTEAFF.

This rearrangement joins TRBV11-2 to TRBJ2-4; 14 bases align to TRBD2. The length of the CDR3 is 18 residues. Germline V gives CDR1 SGHAT, CDR2 FQNNGV. Germline trimming cut 4 bases from V and 3 bases from J; bases unmatched to any gene: 8. As DNA, the CDR3 is TGTGCCAGCAGCTCCCCGGGACTAGCGGGAGAGGTCAAAAACATTCAGTACTTC. It codes for CASSSPGLAGEVKNIQYF.

The chain recombines TRBV12-5 with TRBJ1-5; 11 bases map to TRBD1. Germline V lookup: CDR1 LGHNT, CDR2 FRNRAP. The junction had 5 bases not matched to a gene; V was cut back by 7 bases and J by 3 bases. This CDR3 is 15 amino acids long. The CDR3 is CASAWTGGVNQPQHF. In DNA form, the CDR3 reads TGTGCTAGTGCCTGGACAGGGGGCGTCAATCAGCCCCAGCATTTT.

V usage is TRBV29-1 and J usage is TRBJ2-7; D is unresolved. The CDR3 is made up of 13 amino acids. V lost 2 bases to trimming and J lost 0 bases, with 8 bases between them. Germline CDR1 and CDR2: SQVTM and ANQGSEA. The CDR3 protein is CSVELASSYEQYF. As DNA, the CDR3 is TGCAGCGTTGAATTGGCCAGCTCCTACGAGCAGTACTTC.